These 9 T cell receptor beta chains share one sample of origin, sequenced in a study of blood T cell repertoires in COVID-19 (dated by TCRdb to about 2020). Library method: the immunoSEQ multiplex PCR assay. As stored in TCRdb, this immuneACCESS dataset retains in-frame rearrangements with V and J assigned. A fraction of the clones does not appear; measured against another copy, unresolved V genes explain less than half of the discrepancy, and the remainder lacks a known reason. The table for this sample lists roughly 63,000 clones; around 89% of them were counted only once. The ten most abundant clones make up under 3% of the sample. Sequencing was carried out using peripheral blood. These TCRs come from a man in his fifties or sixties with acute or convalescent COVID-19.

This clone was recorded only once. This rearrangement joins TRBV19 to TRBJ2-5; TRBD1 is a possible D gene (5 bases). CDR3 size: 15 residues. CDR1 and CDR2 (germline): LNHDA, SQIVND (reference sequence). V lost 1 base and J 0 bases, leaving 9 bases between the germline ends. DNA for the CDR3: TGTGCCAGTAGTATAGGGGGCACCGACCAAGAGACCCAGTACTTC. Protein product: CASSIGGTDQETQYF.

The rearrangement uses TRBV4-1 and TRBJ2-3, with a tentative D call TRBD2 (6 bases). The CDR3 contains 14 residues. CDR1 and CDR2 from the germline V gene are MGHRA and YSYEKL. The germline V and J ends were trimmed by 5 bases and 6 bases, with 15 bases remaining between them. CDR3 DNA sequence: TGCGCCAGCAGCATACCGGGAGCTGGGGATACGCAGTATTTT. Translated: CASSIPGAGDTQYF.

The chain links TRBV3-1 (or the pseudogene TRBV3-2) to TRBJ2-1, with D possibly being TRBD1 (6 bases). This CDR3 comprises 14 residues. Deletions cut 4 bases from V and 11 bases from J, with 18 bases between. Germline V gene data show CDR1 as LGHDT and CDR2 as YNNKEL (reference sequence). CDR3 in DNA: TGTGCCAGCAGCCCAATGACAGGTGCCCATCAGCAGTTCTTC. This sequence encodes CASSPMTGAHQQFF.

The chain carries TRBV4-3 and TRBJ2-5; D is possibly TRBD1 (6 bases). Trimming took off 3 bases at V and 6 bases at J, with 14 bases between the two ends. Germline CDR1 and CDR2: LGHNA and YSLEER. This CDR3 region has 14 residues. CDR3 region: CASSQTQGSQTQYF. In DNA, the CDR3 is TGCGCCAGCAGCCAGACACAGGGTAGTCAGACCCAGTACTTC.

The V gene is TRBV5-1, the J gene TRBJ2-7, with TRBD2 matching over 14 bases. J was trimmed by 4 bases and V by 3 bases; bases with no gene match: 6. The CDR3 is 16 amino acids. The germline CDR1 and CDR2 sequences are SGHRS and YFSETQ. CDR3 amino acids: CASSSGTSGSSYEQYV. CDR3 nucleotide sequence: TGCGCCAGCAGCTCGGGGACTAGCGGGAGCTCGTACGAGCAGTACGTC.

The V and J genes are TRBV5-1 and TRBJ2-3, with 13 bases matching TRBD2. CDR3 length: 14 residues. Germline CDR1 SGHRS, CDR2 YFSETQ. V gave up 4 bases and J gave up 12 bases; unmatched junction bases: 8. The CDR3 nucleotides are TGCGCCAGCAGCAGACAAGGGACTAGCGGGAATCAGTATTTT. The encoded protein is CASSRQGTSGNQYF.

The count of this clone is one. V is TRBV4-3 and J is TRBJ1-2; 7 nucleotides line up with TRBD1. This CDR3 has 18 amino acids. Germline loops: CDR1 LGHNA, CDR2 YSLEER. Trimming took 4 bases from V and 2 from J; bases not matched to a gene: 16. In DNA, the CDR3 is TGCGCCAGCAGCCCCCAAGCGGGTGGGACAGATAGCAACTATGGCTACACCTTC. Residues: CASSPQAGGTDSNYGYTF.

The chain employs TRBV18 and TRBJ2-3; tentative D call: TRBD2 (5 bases). The CDR3 covers 18 residues. V was pared by 6 bases and J by 0 bases, with 22 bases between. CDR1 and CDR2 from the germline V gene are KGHSH and LQKENI. The CDR3 DNA reads as TGTGCCAGCTCCCCATCGGGGAACTCCCTCCTTAGCACAGATACGCAGTATTTT. Translation gives CASSPSGNSLLSTDTQYF.

The chain is built from TRBV6-5 and TRBJ1-1; 9 nucleotides match TRBD1. The germline gives CDR1 MNHEY, CDR2 SVGAGI. This CDR3 has 15 amino acids. V gave up 5 bases and J gave up 11 bases; unmatched junction bases: 15. This chain's CDR3 is CASSPTTGGTRNAFF. CDR3 DNA sequence: TGTGCCAGCAGTCCCACGACAGGGGGAACCAGAAACGCTTTCTTT.